This T cell receptor beta chain was obtained from a study of T cell changes during pregnancy in multiple sclerosis. Trimming at V came to 4 bases and at J to 2 bases, leaving 1 base not matched to a gene. Germline V gene lookup returns CDR1 MNHNS and CDR2 SASEGT. This CDR3 is built from 15 residues. Libraries were prepared by immunoSEQ multiplex PCR; TCRdb keeps only in-frame clonotypes and omits some of them. The table includes 54,000 or so clones, roughly 95% detected once. This TCR was sampled from a female donor with multiple sclerosis, enrolled in a pregnancy study. This material consisted of CD4+ T cells from peripheral blood mononuclear cells, taken before pregnancy. V usage is TRBV6-1 and J usage is TRBJ2-1, with TRBD2 matching 11 bases. CDR3 DNA sequence: TGTGCCAGCAGTGTACTAGCGGGGGCCTACAATGAGCAGTTCTTC. It is translated as CASSVLAGAYNEQFF.